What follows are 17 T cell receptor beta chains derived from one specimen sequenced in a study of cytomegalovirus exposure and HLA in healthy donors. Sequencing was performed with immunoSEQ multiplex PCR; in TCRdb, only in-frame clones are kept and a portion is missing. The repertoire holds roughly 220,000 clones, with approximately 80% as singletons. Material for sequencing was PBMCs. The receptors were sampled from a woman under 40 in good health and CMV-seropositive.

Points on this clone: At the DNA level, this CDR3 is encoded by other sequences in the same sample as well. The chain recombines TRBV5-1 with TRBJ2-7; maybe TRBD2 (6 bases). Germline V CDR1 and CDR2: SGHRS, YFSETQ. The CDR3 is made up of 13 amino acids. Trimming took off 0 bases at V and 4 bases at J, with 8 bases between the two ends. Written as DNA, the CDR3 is TGCGCCAGCAGCTTGGTGGGGGGTTACGAGCAGTACTTC. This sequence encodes CASSLVGGYEQYF.

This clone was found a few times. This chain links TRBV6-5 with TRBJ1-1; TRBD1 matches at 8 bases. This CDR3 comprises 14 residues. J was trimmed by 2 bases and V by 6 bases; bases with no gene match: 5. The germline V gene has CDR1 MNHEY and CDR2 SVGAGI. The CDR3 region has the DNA TGTGCCAGCAGCCAGGACAGGGATAACACTGAAGCTTTCTTT. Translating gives CASSQDRDNTEAFF.

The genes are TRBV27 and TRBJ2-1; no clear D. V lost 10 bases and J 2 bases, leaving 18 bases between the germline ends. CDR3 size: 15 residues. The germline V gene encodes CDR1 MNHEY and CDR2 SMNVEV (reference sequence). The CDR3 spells CATQSSEFPYNEQFF. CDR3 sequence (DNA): TGTGCCACCCAGTCGTCGGAGTTCCCCTACAATGAGCAGTTCTTC.

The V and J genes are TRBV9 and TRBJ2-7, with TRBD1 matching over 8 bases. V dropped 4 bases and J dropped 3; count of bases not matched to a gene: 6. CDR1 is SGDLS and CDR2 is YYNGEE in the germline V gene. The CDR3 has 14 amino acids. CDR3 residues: CASSPGQGNYEQYF. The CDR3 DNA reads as TGTGCCAGCAGCCCTGGACAGGGAAACTACGAGCAGTACTTC.

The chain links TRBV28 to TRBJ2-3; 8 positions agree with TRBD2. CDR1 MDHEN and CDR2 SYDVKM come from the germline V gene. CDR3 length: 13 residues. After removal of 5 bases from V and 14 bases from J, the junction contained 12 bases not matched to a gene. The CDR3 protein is CASSPSTGTRLYF. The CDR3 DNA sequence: TGTGCCAGCAGTCCGAGTACCGGGACTAGACTGTATTTT.

Here the CDR3 reads CASSLGEDLTETQYF. The CDR3 DNA reads TGTGCCAGCAGTTTGGGGGAGGATTTGACAGAGACCCAGTACTTC. The J gene is TRBJ2-5, the V gene TRBV27; TRBD2 is a possible D gene (6 bases). The V end was cut by 3 bases, the J end by 4 bases, with 15 bases between. Germline V gives CDR1 MNHEY, CDR2 SMNVEV (reference sequence). The CDR3 has 15 residues.

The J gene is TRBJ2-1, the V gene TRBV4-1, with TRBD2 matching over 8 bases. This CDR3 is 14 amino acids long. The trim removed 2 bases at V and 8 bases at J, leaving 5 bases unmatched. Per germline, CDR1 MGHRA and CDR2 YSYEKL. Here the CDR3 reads CASSQQLAADEQFF. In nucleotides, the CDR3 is TGCGCCAGCAGCCAACAACTAGCGGCGGATGAGCAGTTCTTC.

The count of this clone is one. This chain's CDR3 is CSVESGSSSGELFF. DNA for the CDR3: TGCAGCGTTGAGAGCGGGAGCTCTTCCGGGGAGCTGTTTTTT. The chain links TRBV29-1 to TRBJ2-2, with TRBD2 identical over 8 bases. V was pared by 3 bases and J by 6 bases, with 6 bases of the junction left unmatched. This CDR3 comprises 14 residues. Germline values: CDR1 SQVTM, CDR2 ANQGSEA.

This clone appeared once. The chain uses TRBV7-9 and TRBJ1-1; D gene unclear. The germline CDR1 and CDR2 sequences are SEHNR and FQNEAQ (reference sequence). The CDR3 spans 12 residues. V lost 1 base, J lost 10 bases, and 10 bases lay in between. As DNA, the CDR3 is TGTGCCAGCAGCTTAGGGCGAAACGGAGCTTTCTTT. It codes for CASSLGRNGAFF.

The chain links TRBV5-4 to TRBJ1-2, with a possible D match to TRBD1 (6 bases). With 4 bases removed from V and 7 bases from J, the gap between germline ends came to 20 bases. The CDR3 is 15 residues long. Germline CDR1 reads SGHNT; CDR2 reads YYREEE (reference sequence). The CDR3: CASSILRQDDAGYTF. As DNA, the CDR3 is TGTGCCAGCAGCATACTACGACAGGATGATGCTGGCTACACCTTC.

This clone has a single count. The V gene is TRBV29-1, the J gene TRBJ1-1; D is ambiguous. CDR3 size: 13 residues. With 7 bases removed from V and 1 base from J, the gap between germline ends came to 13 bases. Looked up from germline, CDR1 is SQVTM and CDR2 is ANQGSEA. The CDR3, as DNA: TGCAGCGCAAGACTACAAGCGAACACTGAAGCTTTCTTT. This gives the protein CSARLQANTEAFF.

The CDR3 sequence is CASSTGTYGYTF. In DNA form, the CDR3 reads TGCGCCAGCAGCACGGGAACTTATGGCTACACCTTC. J is TRBJ1-2 and V is TRBV4-1; unclear D gene. The CDR3 is made up of 12 amino acids. V dropped 5 bases and J dropped 5 bases, with 9 bases sitting between them. CDR1 and CDR2 (germline): MGHRA, YSYEKL.

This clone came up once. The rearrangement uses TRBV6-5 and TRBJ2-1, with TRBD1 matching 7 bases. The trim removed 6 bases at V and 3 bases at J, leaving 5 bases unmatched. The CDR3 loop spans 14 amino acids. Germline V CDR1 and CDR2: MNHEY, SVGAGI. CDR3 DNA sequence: TGTGCCAGCAGCAAGGGACAGCTCTACAATGAGCAGTTCTTC. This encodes CASSKGQLYNEQFF.

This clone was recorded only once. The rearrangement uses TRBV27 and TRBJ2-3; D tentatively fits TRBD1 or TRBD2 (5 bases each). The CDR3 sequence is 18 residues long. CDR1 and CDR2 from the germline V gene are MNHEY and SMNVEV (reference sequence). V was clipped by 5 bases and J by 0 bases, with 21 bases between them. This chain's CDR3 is CASSPEGTRLTSTDTQYF. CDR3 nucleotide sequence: TGTGCCAGCAGTCCCGAAGGGACCCGGCTAACTAGCACAGATACGCAGTATTTT.

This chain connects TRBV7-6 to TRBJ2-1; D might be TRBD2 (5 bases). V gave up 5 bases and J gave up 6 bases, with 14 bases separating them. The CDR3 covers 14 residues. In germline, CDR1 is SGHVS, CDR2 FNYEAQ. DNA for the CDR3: TGTGCCAGCAGCGGCTACGGGGTGTCCAATGAGCAGTTCTTC. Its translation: CASSGYGVSNEQFF.

The CDR3 region is CASSARGRKTQYF. The CDR3 nucleotides read TGTGCCAGCAGCGCACGGGGTAGGAAGACCCAGTACTTC. This chain connects TRBV7-8 to TRBJ2-5, with D possibly being TRBD2 (5 bases). V dropped 5 bases and J dropped 6 bases, with 13 bases sitting between them. The V gene's germline CDR1 is SGHVS and CDR2 FQNEAQ. This CDR3 has 13 residues.

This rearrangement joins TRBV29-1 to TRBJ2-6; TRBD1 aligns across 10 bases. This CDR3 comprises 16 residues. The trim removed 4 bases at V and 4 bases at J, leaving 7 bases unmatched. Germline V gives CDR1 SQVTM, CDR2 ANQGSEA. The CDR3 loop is CSVVLTGGAGANVLTF. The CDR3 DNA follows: TGCAGCGTTGTCTTGACAGGGGGCGCCGGGGCCAACGTCCTGACTTTC.